This T cell receptor (beta chain) is drawn from a study of memory CD4+ T cells and cytomegalovirus serostatus. Clones were sequenced by immunoSEQ multiplex PCR, and TCRdb holds only the in-frame ones, with some missing. The top ten clones hold approximately 0.55% of a sample with about 50,000 clones, roughly four fifths of them seen once. The CDR3 is made up of 15 amino acids. Trimming at V came to 4 bases and at J to 7 bases, leaving 9 bases not matched to a gene. Germline CDR1 is MRHNA and CDR2 is SNTAGT. Single viable CD3+CD4+CD8-CD45RO+ cells were sorted as the memory CD4+ T cells. The chain combines TRBV6-4 with TRBJ2-2; TRBD1 agrees at 7 bases. Sequences were obtained from memory CD4+ T cells from blood. The receptor was derived from an adult in good health and CMV-seronegative. The CDR3 protein is CASSALGSGGGELFF. CDR3 coding DNA: TGTGCCAGCAGTGCCCTCGGCTCAGGGGGCGGGGAGCTGTTTTTT.